This T cell receptor (beta chain) came from a study of human T cells and chemical hapten exposure (dated by TCRdb to the early 2020s). Context from the whole study: Libraries were pooled for sequencing, and per-sample TCR yields varied mainly because of small differences in library volumes within the pool. In alopecia patients, the study followed how the peripheral blood TCR repertoire changed in vivo over primary and secondary sensitization to diphenylcyclopropenone (DPC), a hapten. Both TCR alpha and TCR beta chains were sequenced from each blood RNA sample. Overall study outcomes, separate from this receptor: DPC sensitization did not change the number of TCRs with a frequency above 1 in 1000, and there was no evidence of changes in global repertoire structure. After repeated subsampling, changes were observed in the strength of the expansion versus patch-test correlation and in the threshold at which the correlation became significant.

Interpreted using the paper, the time point label stands for: healthy volunteer bleed at 6 weeks. Total RNA was isolated from unfractionated whole blood collected in Tempus Blood RNA tubes. Five or six healthy volunteers served as TCR sequencing controls and were bled at day 0, 2 weeks and 6 weeks. As for this clonotype: What antigen it recognizes has not been identified. No much larger clone exists at a distance of one base, and base qualities are not known.

Receptor amplification or capture employed RACE. The sequencer was a NextSeq 500. During library preparation, unique molecular identifiers were attached to individual cDNA molecules so that TCRs could be counted in a quantitative, reproducible way. The study's own analysis went as follows. Samples had a median of roughly 100,000 TCRs, with a range from about 23,224 to 690,600. The Decombinator software suite was used to annotate the V, J and CDR3 of the TCR reads. For the PS versus PT1 abundance plots, all samples were subsampled to the same number of TCRs (28,000). TCRs were defined as expanded if absent before sensitization and observed at least eight times at the 2-week time point. TCRdb passed the public sequencing reads through fastp at Q25 and MiXCR, retaining productive beta sequences. One record per CDR3 amino acid sequence lists the most common genes and DNA. The V and J calls and clone size are TCRdb's, not the authors'. The sample has tens of thousands of distinct CDR3 sequences on record, over 8.5% of them singletons. The ten largest make up approximately 1.5% of the sample.

Clipping removes 5 bases from V and 6 bases from J, with 25 as the unmatched junction base count. CDR1 and CDR2 are drawn from the germline V gene (reference sequence): MNHEY, SMNVEV. Spanning cysteine to phenylalanine, the CDR3 consists of 21 amino acids. The CDR3 DNA has 63 bases and is translated from base 1. The sample consisted of whole blood. This chain joins TRBV27 to TRBJ2-1; TRBD2 matches 10 bases in the middle. The sequence was obtained from a male donor in good health. Some clones in this sample may be carry-over from other donors' samples. The CDR3 region: CASSPRLIPFAEREGSNEQFF. The sequence in DNA is TGTGCCAGCAGTCCGAGGCTTATCCCATTCGCCGAGCGGGAGGGGAGCAATGAGCAGTTCTTC.